This TCR beta chain was sequenced for a study of Tregs in tolerant kidney transplant recipients. Study-wide context: The nonmyeloablative bone marrow transplants came from related graft donors, with transient mixed chimerism.

The method was immunoSEQ multiplex PCR; TCRdb's version includes in-frame clones alone and lacks a portion of them. The repertoire consists of some 66,000 clones, with roughly 89% occurring once and the leading ten covering roughly 9.7%. The CDR3 length is 14 residues. V shed 4 bases, J shed 4 bases, and the junction held 4 bases outside the gene matches. From germline, CDR1 is MNHEY and CDR2 SVGAGI. Findings of the study overall: Changing PCR primers prevented nucleotide comparison between some patients' samples. Validation in larger populations is needed because few patients were studied.

On this clone: Its antigen is unidentified.

The sample was CD8+ T cells from blood, taken before the transplant. The sequence was obtained from a human donor who received a combined kidney and bone marrow transplant. V and J are TRBV6-5 and TRBJ1-1; 9 nucleotides align to TRBD1. CDR3 bases: TGTGCCAGCAGTTCGACAGGGGGTGTCACTGAAGCTTTCTTT. Protein sequence: CASSSTGGVTEAFF.